Below are 6 T cell receptor beta chains sequenced from a single sample in a study of T-cell reconstitution after alpha-beta-depleted transplantation in children listed by TCRdb under 2016. The method behind the library was PCR. These reads were obtained on an Illumina HiSeq 2500. To normalize quantification of the TCRbeta repertoire, the TCR libraries were built with molecular barcoding that relied on unique molecular identifiers. The public reads were reprocessed in TCRdb via fastp at Q25 and MiXCR, keeping in-frame beta chains. When rows share a CDR3 protein, they turn into one entry using the most common DNA and genes. Within this sample are 480,000 or so distinct CDR3 sequences, with 8% to 11% of them counted one time only. Roughly 2.1% of the sample is taken by the ten largest. The treatment or condition label here, explained by the study, means: allogeneic hematopoietic cell transplantation with graft depleted of TCRalphabeta T cells and CD19 B cells.

The source was PBMCs, collected before TCRalphabeta/CD19-depleted stem cell transplant. The receptors here all came from a child aged 2 to 10 with inherited bone marrow failure, due to receive a stem cell transplant.

This clonotype was picked up many times. The rearrangement uses TRBV12-3 or TRBV12-4 and TRBJ1-4; D is possibly TRBD1 (5 bases). V lost 8 bases, J lost 7 bases, and 26 bases lay in between. The CDR3 sequence is 17 residues long. CDR3 sequence (DNA): TGTGCCAGCGGAAGACAGACTCTCTTCGGGGTTGGTGAAAAACTGTTTTTT. Translation gives CASGRQTLFGVGEKLFF.

In this sample, this clonotype turned up many times. The V call is TRBV11-2, the J call TRBJ2-3; D perhaps matches TRBD2 (6 bases). CDR3 length: 16 amino acids. V lost 5 bases and J 2 bases, leaving 17 bases between the germline ends. Per germline, CDR1 SGHAT and CDR2 FQNNGV. The CDR3 region has the DNA TGTGCCAGCAGCCCAATAGCGGCAGGGACCACAGATACGCAGTATTTT. Its protein is CASSPIAAGTTDTQYF.

Many counts were recorded for this clonotype. This rearrangement joins TRBV4-3 to TRBJ2-2, with D unresolved. Germline CDR1 and CDR2: LGHNA and YSLEER. V shed 0 bases and J shed 4 bases, with 9 bases lying between them. This CDR3 is built from 15 residues. For the CDR3, the DNA is TGCGCCAGCAGCCAAGATCCGCGTTCCACCGGGGAGCTGTTTTTT. It translates to CASSQDPRSTGELFF.

This clonotype was seen ten or more times. This chain links TRBV12-3 or TRBV12-4 with TRBJ2-5; unclear D gene. The CDR3 has 13 amino acids. V was trimmed by 6 bases and J by 4 bases, leaving 12 bases between them. For the CDR3, the DNA is TGTGCCAGCAGCCGAGCTGGGGTAGAGACCCAGTACTTC. Residues: CASSRAGVETQYF.

This clonotype came up many times. V is TRBV28 and J is TRBJ1-1; 7 bases fit TRBD1. The CDR3 loop spans 14 amino acids. CDR1 MDHEN and CDR2 SYDVKM come from the germline V gene. The J segment lost 4 bases and the V segment lost 3 bases, leaving 5 bases of the junction unmatched. The CDR3 here is CASSLTGSGTEAFF. CDR3 nucleotides: TGTGCCAGCAGTTTGACAGGGTCGGGCACTGAAGCTTTCTTT.

This clonotype was detected ten times or more. The genes are TRBV7-4 and TRBJ2-1, with D unresolved. CDR3 size: 14 residues. Germline CDR1 reads SGHVT; CDR2 reads SQSDAQ. V gave up 1 base and J gave up 5 bases, with 9 bases separating them. CDR3 in DNA: TGTGCCAGCAGCTTAGGGCAGATCCACAATGAGCAGTTCTTC. Translating it yields CASSLGQIHNEQFF.